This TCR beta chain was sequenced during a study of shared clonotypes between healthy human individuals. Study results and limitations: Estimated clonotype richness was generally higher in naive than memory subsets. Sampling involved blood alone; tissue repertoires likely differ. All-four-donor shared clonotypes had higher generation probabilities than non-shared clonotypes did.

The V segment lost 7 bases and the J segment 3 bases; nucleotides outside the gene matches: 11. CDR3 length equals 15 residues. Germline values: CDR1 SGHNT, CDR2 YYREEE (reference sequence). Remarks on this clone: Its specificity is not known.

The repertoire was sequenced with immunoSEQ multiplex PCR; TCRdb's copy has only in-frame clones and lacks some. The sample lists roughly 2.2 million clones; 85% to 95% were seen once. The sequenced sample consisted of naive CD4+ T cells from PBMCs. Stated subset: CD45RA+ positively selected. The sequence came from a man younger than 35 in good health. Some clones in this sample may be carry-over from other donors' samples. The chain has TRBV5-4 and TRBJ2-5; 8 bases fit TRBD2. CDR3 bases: TGTGCCAGCTCGTCTGGCGGGAGGCACAAAGAGACCCAGTACTTC. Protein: CASSSGGRHKETQYF.